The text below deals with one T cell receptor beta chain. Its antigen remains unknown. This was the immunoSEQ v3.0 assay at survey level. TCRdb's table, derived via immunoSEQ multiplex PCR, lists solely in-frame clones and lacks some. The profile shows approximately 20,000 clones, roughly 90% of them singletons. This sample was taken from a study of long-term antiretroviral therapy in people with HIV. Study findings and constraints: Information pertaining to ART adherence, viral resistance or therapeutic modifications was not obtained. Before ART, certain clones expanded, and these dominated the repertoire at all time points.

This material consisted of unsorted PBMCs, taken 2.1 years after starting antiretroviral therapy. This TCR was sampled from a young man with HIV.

DNA for the CDR3: TGTGCCAGCAGCTTCGGAGCAAGGAACACTGAAGCTTTCTTT. This encodes CASSFGARNTEAFF. This chain uses TRBV11-2 with TRBJ1-1; D gene unclear. CDR1 is SGHAT and CDR2 is FQNNGV in the germline V gene. The CDR3 covers 14 residues. V dropped 3 bases and J dropped 1 base, with 9 bases sitting between them. Supplemented by reference TRBV11-2 and TRBJ1-1, the full variable domain reads EAGVAQSPRYKIIEKRQSVAFWCNPISGHATLYWYQQILGQGPKLLIQFQNNGVVDDSQLPKDRFSAERLKGVDSTLKIQPAKLEDSAVYLCASSFGARNTEAFFGQGTRLTVV.